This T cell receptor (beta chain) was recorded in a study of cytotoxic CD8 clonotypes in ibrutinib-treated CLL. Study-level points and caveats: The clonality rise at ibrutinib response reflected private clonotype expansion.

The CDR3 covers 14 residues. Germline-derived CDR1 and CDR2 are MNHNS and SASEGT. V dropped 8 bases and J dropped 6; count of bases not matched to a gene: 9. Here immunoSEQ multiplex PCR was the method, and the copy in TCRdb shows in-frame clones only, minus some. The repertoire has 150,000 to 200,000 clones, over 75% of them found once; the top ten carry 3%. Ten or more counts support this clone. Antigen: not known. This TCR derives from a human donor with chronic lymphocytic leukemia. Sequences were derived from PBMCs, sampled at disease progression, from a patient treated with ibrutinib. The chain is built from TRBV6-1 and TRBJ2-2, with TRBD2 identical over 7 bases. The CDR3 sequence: CASCAGAPPGELFF. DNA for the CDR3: TGTGCCAGCTGCGCGGGAGCTCCGCCCGGGGAGCTGTTTTTT.